The 9 T cell receptor beta chains below were found in one sample sequenced in a study of cytomegalovirus exposure and HLA in healthy donors. Primers included in the PCR were 60 Vbeta and 13 Jbeta primers. Clones were read by immunoSEQ multiplex PCR, and TCRdb kept only the in-frame ones, dropping some. The table includes roughly 160,000 clones, around nine tenths detected once. Source material: PBMCs. The receptors were sampled from a woman in her 30s in good health and CMV-seronegative.

The V call is TRBV9, the J call TRBJ2-1; 8 bases are a match to TRBD2. The germline V gene encodes CDR1 SGDLS and CDR2 YYNGEE. With V trimmed by 0 bases and J by 4 bases, 6 bases remained unmatched. The CDR3 extends over 16 amino acids. CDR3 sequence: CASSVEASGLYNEQFF. The CDR3 coding sequence is TGTGCCAGCAGCGTAGAGGCTAGCGGGCTATACAATGAGCAGTTCTTC.

This sequence joins TRBV19 and TRBJ1-2; 7 nucleotides align to TRBD1. CDR3 length: 15 amino acids. J lost 4 bases, V lost 7 bases, and 12 bases had no gene match. Per germline, CDR1 LNHDA and CDR2 SQIVND (reference sequence). The CDR3 region is CASISDREWTYGYTF. The DNA of the CDR3 is TGTGCCAGTATCTCCGACAGGGAATGGACCTATGGCTACACCTTC. Drawing the rest from reference TRBV19 and TRBJ1-2, the complete variable domain is DGGITQSPKYLFRKEGQNVTLSCEQNLNHDAMYWYRQDPGQGLRLIYYSQIVNDFQKGDIAEGYSVSREKKESFPLTVTSAQKNPTAFYLCASISDREWTYGYTFGSGTRLTVV.

Of note for this clone: The junction and the germline gene differ at one end; a read error may be behind it. This rearrangement joins TRBV19 to TRBJ1-1; D gene unclear. The germline V gene encodes CDR1 LNHDA and CDR2 SQIVND (reference sequence). The length of the CDR3 is 13 residues. The CDR3 reads CATRPRGNTEALF. The CDR3 DNA follows: TGTGCCACGAGGCCTCGCGGGAACACTGAAGCTCTCTTT.

This rearrangement joins TRBV7-9 to TRBJ1-5; 7 bases agree with TRBD1. This CDR3 is built from 15 residues. Germline trimming cut 5 bases from V and 3 bases from J; bases unmatched to any gene: 7. Per the germline V gene, CDR1 is SEHNR and CDR2 is FQNEAQ (reference sequence). CDR3 in DNA: TGTGCCAGCAGCCCGAAGGGGGCGATCAATCAGCCCCAGCATTTT. This gives the protein CASSPKGAINQPQHF.

This clone was counted a single time. This chain uses TRBV2 with TRBJ2-7, with 7 bases that match TRBD2. CDR3 length: 12 residues. V trimming: 8 bases; J trimming: 1 base; junction bases outside the gene matches: 2. From germline, CDR1 is SNHLY and CDR2 FYNNEI. The CDR3 sequence: CASVAGSYEQYF. The CDR3 DNA reads TGTGCCAGCGTAGCGGGTTCCTACGAGCAGTACTTC.

V is TRBV7-2 and J is TRBJ1-3, with 9 bases aligning to TRBD1. Germline V gene lookup returns CDR1 SGHTA and CDR2 FQGNSA. The CDR3 loop spans 16 amino acids. V shed 5 bases, J shed 2 bases, and the junction held 7 bases outside the gene matches. CDR3 bases: TGTGCCAGCAGCGCACCGGGACAGGGCGCTGGAAACACCATATATTTT. This translates into CASSAPGQGAGNTIYF. The whole variable domain, filled in from reference TRBV7-2 and TRBJ1-3, reads GAGVSQSPSNKVTEKGKDVELRCDPISGHTALYWYRQSLGQGLEFLIYFQGNSAPDKSGLPSDRFSAERTGGSVSTLTIQRTQQEDSAVYLCASSAPGQGAGNTIYFGEGSWLTVV.

CDR3 bases: TGTGCCAGCAGCCCACTCTCAGGGGGCAATCAGCCCCAGCATTTT. This sequence encodes CASSPLSGGNQPQHF. V is TRBV6-5 and J is TRBJ1-5; D is perhaps TRBD1 (6 bases). This CDR3 is built from 15 residues. The V and J ends lost 6 bases and 2 bases respectively, with 14 bases between them. Germline values: CDR1 MNHEY, CDR2 SVGAGI.

This chain links TRBV21-1 with TRBJ1-1; the table gives TRBD1 as D, unverified against the DNA. TRBV21-1 is assigned pseudogene status. The CDR3 has 18 amino acids. CDR3 DNA: TGTGCCAGCAGCAAATCCCGGACAGGGTTGACGGTGAACACTGAAGCTTTCTTT. This sequence encodes CASSKSRTGLTVNTEAFF.

The chain recombines TRBV29-1 with TRBJ2-5, with D possibly TRBD1 on 5 matching bases. Germline values: CDR1 SQVTM, CDR2 ANQGSEA. Trimming took 7 bases from V and 6 from J, leaving 12 bases between them. The CDR3 contains 11 residues. CDR3 residues: CSAGALKTQYF. For the CDR3, the DNA is TGCAGCGCTGGGGCCCTGAAGACCCAGTACTTC.